This TCR beta chain emerged from a study of human T cells and chemical hapten exposure. Turning to the study itself: Across its roughly 22 weeks, the study gave patients weekly diphenylcyclopropenone doses to the scalp.

Library preparation tagged each individual cDNA molecule with a unique molecular identifier. TCRdb passed the RACE reads through MiXCR, listing each CDR3 protein once. This table holds around 380,000 distinct CDR3 sequences, 5.5% found once. The CDR3 covers 16 residues. Trimming stripped 1 base from V and 1 base from J, with 12 bases between. Germline V gene data show CDR1 as SGHTA and CDR2 as FQGNSA. Findings of the study overall: Patch test scores rose with PT1 expanded TCR counts, a positive correlation.

Regarding time point: pre-sensitization, week 0. Treatment indicated: therapeutic diphenylcyclopropenone sensitization with weekly scalp DPC. Blood sampling occurred before each patch-test application. As regards this clonotype: Its antigen is as yet unknown.

This material consisted of whole blood, taken in connection with sensitization to the hapten diphenylcyclopropenone (DPC). This TCR derives from a woman between 18 and 30 years old with alopecia areata. Some clones in this sample may be carry-over from other donors' samples. The chain links TRBV7-2 to TRBJ2-3, with a possible D match to TRBD2 (7 bases). CDR3 sequence (DNA): TGTGCCAGCAGCTTAGTGCCGGGGGGCCGCACAGATACGCAGTATTTT. Translated, it gives CASSLVPGGRTDTQYF.